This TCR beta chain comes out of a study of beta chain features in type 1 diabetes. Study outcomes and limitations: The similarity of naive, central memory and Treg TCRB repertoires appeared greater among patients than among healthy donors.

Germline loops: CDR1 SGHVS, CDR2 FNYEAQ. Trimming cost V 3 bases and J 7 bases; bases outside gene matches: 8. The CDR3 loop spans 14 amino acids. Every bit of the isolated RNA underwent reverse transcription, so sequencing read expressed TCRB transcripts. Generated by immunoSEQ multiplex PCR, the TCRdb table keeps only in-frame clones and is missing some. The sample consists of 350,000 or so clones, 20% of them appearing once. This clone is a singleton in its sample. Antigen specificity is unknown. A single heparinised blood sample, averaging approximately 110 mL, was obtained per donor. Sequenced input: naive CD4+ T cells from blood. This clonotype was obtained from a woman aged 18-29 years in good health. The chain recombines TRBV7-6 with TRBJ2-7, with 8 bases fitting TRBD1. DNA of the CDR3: TGTGCCAGCAGCTTGGAGGACAGGGCTCTGGAGCAGTACTTC. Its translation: CASSLEDRALEQYF.